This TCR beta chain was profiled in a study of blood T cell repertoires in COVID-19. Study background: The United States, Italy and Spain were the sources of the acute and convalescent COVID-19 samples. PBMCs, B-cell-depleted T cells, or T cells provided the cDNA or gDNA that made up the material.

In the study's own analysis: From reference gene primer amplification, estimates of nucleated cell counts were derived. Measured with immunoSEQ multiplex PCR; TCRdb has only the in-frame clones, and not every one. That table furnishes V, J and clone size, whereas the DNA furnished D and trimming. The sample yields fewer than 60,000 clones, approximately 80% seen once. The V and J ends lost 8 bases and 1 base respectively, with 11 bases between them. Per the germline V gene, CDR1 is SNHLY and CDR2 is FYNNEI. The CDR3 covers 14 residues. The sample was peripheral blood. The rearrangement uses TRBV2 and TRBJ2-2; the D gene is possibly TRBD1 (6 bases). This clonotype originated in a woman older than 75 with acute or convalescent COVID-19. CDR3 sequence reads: CASGEQGNTGELFF. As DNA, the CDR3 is TGTGCCAGCGGGGAACAGGGGAACACCGGGGAGCTGTTTTTT.